Detailed here is one TCR beta chain. This receptor's antigen is unknown. Base-call qualities are not available, and no considerably larger clone is one nucleotide away. Each collaborating institution followed its own protocols to collect whole blood in K2EDTA tubes. Collaborator samples were shipped for TCRbeta analysis as frozen whole blood, isolated PBMCs, or DNA extracted from either sample type. The data derive from a study of blood T cell repertoires in COVID-19 (dated by TCRdb to about 2020). About the investigation overall: The collaborator samples originated in the United States, Italy and Spain and spanned the acute and convalescent phases of COVID-19. HLA class I and class II types, where available, came from metadata supplied by the sample provider rather than from assay-based typing. Sample metadata almost always included a de-identified subject ID, COVID-19 status, age in years and sex. The dataset comprised deeply sampled blood TCRbeta repertoires from subjects exposed to, actively infected with, or recovered from COVID-19. The repertoires were made available in a free public database intended to serve as a resource for research on the immune response to SARS-CoV-2. Samples were obtained from the ongoing ImmuneRACE study (first 160 participants) and from some 1,300 subjects provided by 6 global collaborators. The prospective study material was composed of cDNA or gDNA derived from T cells, B-cell-depleted T cells, or PBMCs. Study-level results and caveats: The amount of clinical and demographic metadata varied by source and participant and was provided uncurated.

TCRbeta CDR3 regions were amplified from genomic DNA by means of the immunoSEQ Assay, a bias-controlled multiplex PCR. Regarding the original processing steps: The number of nucleated cells in each sample was estimated by amplification of reference gene primers within the assay. To quantify the absolute abundance of each unique TCRbeta CDR3 rearrangement, sequence reads were collapsed and filtered. Productive Simpson clonality was computed per sample as the square root of Simpson's diversity index over productive rearrangements. Entries here come from immuneACCESS through TCRdb and include only in-frame sequences with V and J called. Some clones fail to appear in such tables; in the studies checked, an unresolved V gene covers under half of the shortfall, and the cause of the remainder is unknown. V and J calls and clone size are as listed in that table; D and trimming were resolved from the DNA. This sample gives about 120,000 clones in total; roughly nine tenths of them show up just once. The leading ten clones occupy around 30% of the sample.

The CDR3 holds 19 amino acids from the cysteine to the phenylalanine. The entry retains the CDR3 DNA only, 57 bases that are in frame from base 1. Germline trimming: 2 bases from V, 5 bases from J; junction bases outside gene matches: 16. The germline V gene specifies SGHAT as CDR1 and FQNNGV as CDR2. The chain uses TRBV11-2 and TRBJ2-3; 10 central nucleotides agree with TRBD2. The TCR was taken from a man between 65 and 79 years old with active or convalescent COVID-19. Sequenced sample: peripheral blood. Here the CDR3 is given as CASSLRPLAGVGGGDTQYF. The DNA is as follows: TGTGCCAGCAGCTTACGACCCCTAGCGGGAGTGGGTGGCGGAGATACGCAGTATTTT.